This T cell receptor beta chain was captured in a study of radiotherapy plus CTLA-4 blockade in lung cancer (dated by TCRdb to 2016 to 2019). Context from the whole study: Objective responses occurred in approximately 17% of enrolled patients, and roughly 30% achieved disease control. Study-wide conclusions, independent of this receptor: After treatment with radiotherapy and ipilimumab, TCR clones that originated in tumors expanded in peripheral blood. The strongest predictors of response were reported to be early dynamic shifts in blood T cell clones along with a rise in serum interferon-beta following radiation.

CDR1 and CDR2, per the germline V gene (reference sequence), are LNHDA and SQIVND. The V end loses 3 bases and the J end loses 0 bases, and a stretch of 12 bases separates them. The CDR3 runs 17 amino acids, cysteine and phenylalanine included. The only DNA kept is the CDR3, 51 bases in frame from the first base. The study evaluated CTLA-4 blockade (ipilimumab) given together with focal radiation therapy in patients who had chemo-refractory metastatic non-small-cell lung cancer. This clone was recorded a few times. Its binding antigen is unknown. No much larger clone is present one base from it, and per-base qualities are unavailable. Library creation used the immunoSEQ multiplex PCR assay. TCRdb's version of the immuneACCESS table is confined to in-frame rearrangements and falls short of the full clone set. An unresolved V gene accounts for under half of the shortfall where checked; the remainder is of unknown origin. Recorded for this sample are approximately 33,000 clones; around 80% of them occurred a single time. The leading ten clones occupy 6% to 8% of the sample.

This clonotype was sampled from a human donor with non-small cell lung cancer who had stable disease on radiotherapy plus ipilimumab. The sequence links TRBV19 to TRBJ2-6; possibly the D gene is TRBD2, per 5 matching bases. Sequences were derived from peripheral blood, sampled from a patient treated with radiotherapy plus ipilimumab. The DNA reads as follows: TGTGCCAGTAGTATGGAGGTTACGTACTCTGGGGCCAACGTCCTGACTTTC. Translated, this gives CASSMEVTYSGANVLTF. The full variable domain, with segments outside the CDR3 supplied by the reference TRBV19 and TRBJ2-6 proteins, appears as DGGITQSPKYLFRKEGQNVTLSCEQNLNHDAMYWYRQDPGQGLRLIYYSQIVNDFQKGDIAEGYSVSREKKESFPLTVTSAQKNPTAFYLCASSMEVTYSGANVLTFGAGSRLTVL.